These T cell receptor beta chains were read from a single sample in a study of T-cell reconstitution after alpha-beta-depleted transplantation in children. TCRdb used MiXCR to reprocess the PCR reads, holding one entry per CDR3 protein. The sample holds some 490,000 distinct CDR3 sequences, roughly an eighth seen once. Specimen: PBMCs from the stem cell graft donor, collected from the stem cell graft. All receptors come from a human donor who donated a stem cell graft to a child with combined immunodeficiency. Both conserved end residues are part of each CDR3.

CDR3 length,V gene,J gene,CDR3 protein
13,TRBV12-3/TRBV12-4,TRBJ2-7,CASKGRRNYEQYF
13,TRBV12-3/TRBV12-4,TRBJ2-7,CASSSPKGYEQYF
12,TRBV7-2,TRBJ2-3,CASSLWADTQYF
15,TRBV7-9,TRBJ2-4,CASSAGHPEANIQYF
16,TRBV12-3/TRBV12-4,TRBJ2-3,CASSFTSGRVTDTQYF
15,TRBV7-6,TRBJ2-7,CASSLRGGSVYEQYF
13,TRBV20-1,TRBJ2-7,CSARDAGVYEQYF
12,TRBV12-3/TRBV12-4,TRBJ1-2,CASQLGNYGYTF
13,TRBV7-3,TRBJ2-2,CASSLNQGGELFF
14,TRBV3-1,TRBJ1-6,CASSRGTGNSPLHF
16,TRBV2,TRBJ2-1,CASSELGLAGANEQFF
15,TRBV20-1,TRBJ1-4,CCAVSRGGSNEKLFF
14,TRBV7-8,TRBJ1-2,CASSLNVGNYGYTF
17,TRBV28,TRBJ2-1,CASNLWAGRARSDEQFF
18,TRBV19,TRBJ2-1,CASTAGGRYLSSYNEQFF
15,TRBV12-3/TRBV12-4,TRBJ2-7,CASSSDRGFSYEQYF
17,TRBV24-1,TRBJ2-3,CATDQRTSGGAPDTQYF
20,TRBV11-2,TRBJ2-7,CASSLVLRILQGKESYEQYF
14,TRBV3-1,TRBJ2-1,CASSQDGLAREQFF
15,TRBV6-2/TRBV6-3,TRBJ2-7,CASSYSEGALGEQYF
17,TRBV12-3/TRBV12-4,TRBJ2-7,CASSWIPGLATNYEQYF
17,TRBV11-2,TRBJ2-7,CASSLGGTLTSSYEQYF
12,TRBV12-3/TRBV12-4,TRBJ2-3,CASSHRGASQYF
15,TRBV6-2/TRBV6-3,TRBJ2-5,CASSYSLAGMETQYF
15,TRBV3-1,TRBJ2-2,CASSQTRPNTGELFF
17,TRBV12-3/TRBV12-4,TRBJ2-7,CASSLGGFGARSYEQYF
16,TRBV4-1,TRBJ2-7,CASSRTMAGGSYEQYF
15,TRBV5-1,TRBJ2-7,CASSLAPTGDYEQYF
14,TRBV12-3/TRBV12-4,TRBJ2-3,CASSQSGARDTQYF
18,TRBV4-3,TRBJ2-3,CASSQDHGSGSEADTQYF
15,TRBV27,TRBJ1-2,CASSSTGQGWYGYTF
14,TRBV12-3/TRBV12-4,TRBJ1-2,CASSFGGAGEGYTF
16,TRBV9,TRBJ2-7,CASSPSVGQGFYEQYF
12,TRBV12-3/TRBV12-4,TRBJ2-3,CASSPTPDTQYF
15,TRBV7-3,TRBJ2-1,CASSWSGGPSNEQFF
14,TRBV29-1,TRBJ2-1,CSGEGQGGYNEQFF
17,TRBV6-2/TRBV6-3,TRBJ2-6,CASTPRSTGVGANVLTF
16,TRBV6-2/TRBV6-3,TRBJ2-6,CASSTDSPSGANVLTF
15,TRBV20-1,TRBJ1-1,CSPLSGKQGGTEAFF
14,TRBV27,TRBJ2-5,CASSSTGGLGTQYF
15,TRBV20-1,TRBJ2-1,CSARGAGGSHNEEFF
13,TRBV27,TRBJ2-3,CASSHRPRDTQYF
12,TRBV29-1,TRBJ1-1,CSGDSGGPKAFF
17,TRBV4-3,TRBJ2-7,CASSQEIVAGGSYEQYF
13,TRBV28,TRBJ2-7,CASRTGSSYEQYF
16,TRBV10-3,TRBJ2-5,CAISESWANRQETQYF
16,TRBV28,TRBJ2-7,CASSLDDRWSIYEQYF
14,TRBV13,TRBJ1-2,CASSVLGQVLSDTF
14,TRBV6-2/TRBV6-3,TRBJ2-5,CASKLLQGQETQYF
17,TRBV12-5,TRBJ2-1,CASGLVLSGQGWNEQFF
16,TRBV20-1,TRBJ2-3,CSARDFQRGGTDTQYF
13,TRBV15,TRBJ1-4,CATSSDRVEKLFF
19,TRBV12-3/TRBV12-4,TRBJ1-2,CASSLYRSRRRESRDGYTF